This T cell receptor (beta chain) appears in the sequencing data of a study of T cell clonotyping in hematopoietic cell transplantation. CDR1 and CDR2 from the germline V gene are LNHDA and SQIVND (reference sequence). V lost 7 bases to trimming and J lost 0 bases; unmatched junction nucleotides: 8. The CDR3 is made up of 16 amino acids. Turning to this clone: Its specificity is not known.

Overall study results and limits: At the given depth, recipient repertoires were over 95% de novo clonotypes.

The repertoire was sequenced with immunoSEQ multiplex PCR; TCRdb's copy has only in-frame clones and lacks some. The data contain 35,000 to 50,000 clones, around 85% of them singletons. Time point here: recipient sample about 28 days before transplant, after cytoreduction. Sample: peripheral blood mononuclear cells, taken before stem cell transplant. The rearrangement uses TRBV19 and TRBJ1-5; 8 bases agree with TRBD1. The sequence derives from a man in his fifties or sixties with acute myeloid leukemia. Some clones in this sample may be carry-over from other donors' samples. CDR3: CASKKGTGYSNQPQHF. In nucleotides, the CDR3 is TGTGCCAGTAAGAAGGGGACAGGCTATAGCAATCAGCCCCAGCATTTT.